The entry that follows covers one T cell receptor beta chain sequence. Here immunoSEQ multiplex PCR was the method, and the copy in TCRdb shows in-frame clones only, minus some. The data show about 44,000 clones, approximately 96% seen once. The sample belongs to a study of T cell changes during pregnancy in multiple sclerosis. V was pared by 2 bases and J by 4 bases, with 8 bases between. The CDR3 is made up of 13 amino acids. Per germline, CDR1 MNHEY and CDR2 SMNVEV (reference sequence). The chain joins TRBV27 to TRBJ1-1; D uncertain. The sequence was obtained from a female donor with multiple sclerosis, enrolled in a pregnancy study. The specimen comprised peripheral blood, sampled in the second trimester of pregnancy. The CDR3 DNA is TGTGCCAGCAGTTTAGGAGGAGGCACTGAAGCTTTCTTT. Protein product: CASSLGGGTEAFF.